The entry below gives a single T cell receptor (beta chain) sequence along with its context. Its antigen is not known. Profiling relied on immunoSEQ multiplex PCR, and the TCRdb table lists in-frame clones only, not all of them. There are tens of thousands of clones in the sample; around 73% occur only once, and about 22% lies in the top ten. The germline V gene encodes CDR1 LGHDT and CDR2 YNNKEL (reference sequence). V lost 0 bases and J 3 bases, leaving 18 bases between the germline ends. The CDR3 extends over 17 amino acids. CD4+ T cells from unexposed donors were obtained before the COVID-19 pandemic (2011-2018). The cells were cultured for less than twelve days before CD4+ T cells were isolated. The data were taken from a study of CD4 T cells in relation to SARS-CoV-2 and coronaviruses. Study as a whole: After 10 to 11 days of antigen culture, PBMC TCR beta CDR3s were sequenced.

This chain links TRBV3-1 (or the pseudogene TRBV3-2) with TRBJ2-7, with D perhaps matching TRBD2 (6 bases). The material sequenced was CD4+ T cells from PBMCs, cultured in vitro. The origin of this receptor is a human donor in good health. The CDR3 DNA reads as TGTGCCAGCAGCCAAGATCCAAGGAGGGGCCACCTCTACGAGCAGTACTTC. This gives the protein CASSQDPRRGHLYEQYF.